This T cell receptor beta chain was captured in a study of beta chain features in type 1 diabetes. Whole-study findings and limits: Naive, central memory and Treg TCRB repertoires appeared more alike in patients than in healthy donors. Across all four CD4+ subsets, people with type 1 diabetes showed modestly shorter TCRB CDR3s. There were fewer insertions and more deletions at the VDJ junctions of type 1 diabetes patients.

Germline V lookup: CDR1 SGHDT, CDR2 YYEEEE. The CDR3 has 13 amino acids. The J segment lost 5 bases and the V segment lost 4 bases, leaving 5 bases of the junction unmatched. Of the isolated RNA, all was reverse transcribed, and so the sequenced material was expressed TCRB transcripts. The table came from immunoSEQ multiplex PCR; TCRdb's copy has only in-frame clones and leaves some out. Seen here are roughly 50,000 clones, under 45% observed once, and the top ten hold about 1.5%. A word on this clone: Its antigen is still unknown.

The TCR was taken from a man younger than 40 with type 1 diabetes. The sequenced sample was Tregs from blood. The chain couples TRBV5-6 to TRBJ2-7, with 8 positions matching TRBD1. The CDR3 loop reads CASSRQGFDEQYF. CDR3 in DNA: TGTGCCAGCAGCCGACAGGGGTTCGACGAGCAGTACTTC.